Following are 32 T cell receptor beta chains from one sample sequenced in a study of T cells expressing NK-cell markers. TCRdb re-analyzed the 5' RACE reads; it lists each CDR3 protein once, without DNA. This table lists roughly 390,000 distinct CDR3 sequences. Sequenced sample: blood T cells: a sorted CD56 or NKG2C T cell subset, CD4+ or CD8+ T cells, or bulk PBMC T cells (not recorded which). The receptors originated from a man aged 18-75 years in good health.

The chain combines TRBV6-5 with TRBJ2-2; TCRdb proposes TRBD2, but this gene call is untestable without DNA. Germline V CDR1 and CDR2: MNHEY, SVGAGI. This CDR3 is built from 19 residues. The CDR3 loop reads CASSYPAQRGGLGTGELFF.

CDR3: CASTPTPGRGNQPQHF. The V call is TRBV6-2 or TRBV6-3, the J call TRBJ1-5; the D call of TRBD1 rests on TCRdb alone, since no DNA is present to check it. The CDR3 loop spans 16 amino acids. CDR1 is MNHEY, CDR2 SVGEGT, per germline.

J is TRBJ1-6 and V is TRBV5-1; checking the TCRdb D call of TRBD1 is not possible without DNA. Germline V gene data show CDR1 as SGHRS and CDR2 as YFSETQ. The CDR3 covers 15 residues. CDR3 amino acids: CASSETVSGNSPLHF.

Here the CDR3 reads CASTPLRGLAVTDTQYF. The rearrangement joins TRBV9 to TRBJ2-3; TCRdb designates TRBD2, a call that cannot be tested without DNA. CDR1 and CDR2 (germline): SGDLS, YYNGEE. The CDR3 runs 17 residues.

This sequence joins TRBV7-2 and TRBJ1-4; lacking DNA, the TRBD1 call made by TCRdb goes unchecked. CDR1 SGHTA and CDR2 FQGNSA come from the germline V gene. This CDR3 spans 14 amino acids. The CDR3 here is CASRSGTGHEKLFF.

The chain combines TRBV5-1 with TRBJ2-2; TCRdb names TRBD1, which stays unverified in the absence of DNA. The CDR3 runs 18 residues. Germline assignment: CDR1 SGHRS and CDR2 YFSETQ. The CDR3 loop is CASRPHGQGALGTGELFF. Full variable domain (outside the CDR3, taken from reference TRBV5-1 and TRBJ2-2): KAGVTQTPRYLIKTRGQQVTLSCSPISGHRSVSWYQQTPGQGLQFLFEYFSETQRNKGNFPGRFSGRQFSNSRSEMNVSTLELGDSALYLCASRPHGQGALGTGELFFGEGSRLTVL.

The V call is TRBV11-2, the J call TRBJ1-5; TCRdb reports TRBD1, a call that lacks DNA to check it against. This CDR3 is 16 amino acids long. CDR1 and CDR2 (germline): SGHAT, FQNNGV. The CDR3 spells CASSLSSSRVNQPQHF.

V is TRBV20-1 and J is TRBJ2-3; TCRdb reports TRBD1, a call that lacks DNA to check it against. The CDR3 spans 14 residues. Germline V gene lookup returns CDR1 DFQATT and CDR2 SNEGSKA (reference sequence). The CDR3 here is CSASPGTATDTQYF.

This sequence joins TRBV20-1 and TRBJ1-2. The germline CDR1 and CDR2 sequences are DFQATT and SNEGSKA (reference sequence). The CDR3 consists of 13 residues. The CDR3 loop reads CSASPKGSDGYTF.

The chain links TRBV7-2 to TRBJ2-5; TCRdb indicates TRBD1, and absent DNA this call remains unverified. The CDR3 covers 17 residues. The germline CDR1 and CDR2 sequences are SGHTA and FQGNSA. This CDR3 reads CASSLGGFGQGVETQYF.

The chain joins TRBV3-1 to TRBJ1-6. This CDR3 is built from 15 residues. The germline gives CDR1 LGHDT, CDR2 YNNKEL (reference sequence). CDR3 region: CASSQETRISSPLHF.

The rearrangement joins TRBV20-1 to TRBJ2-7; TCRdb designates TRBD1, a call that cannot be tested without DNA. Germline V gene sequence: CDR1 DFQATT, CDR2 SNEGSKA (reference sequence). The CDR3 consists of 14 residues. CDR3 sequence reads: CSATRDTASYEQYF.

The chain uses TRBV6-1 and TRBJ2-3. This CDR3 comprises 12 residues. Germline loops: CDR1 MNHNS, CDR2 SASEGT. The CDR3: CASLKVTDTQYF.

This chain uses TRBV5-1 with TRBJ2-1; there is no DNA to check the TCRdb D call of TRBD1. The CDR3 runs to 17 residues. CDR1 is SGHRS and CDR2 is YFSETQ in the germline V gene. CDR3 loop: CASRKTSVLRSYNEQFF.

The genes are TRBV7-3 and TRBJ2-2; no DNA is available, so the TRBD2 call from TCRdb remains unchecked. This CDR3 contains 14 residues. Germline lookup yields CDR1 SGHTA and CDR2 FQGTGA. Here the CDR3 reads CASSSAGGFGELFF.

The chain recombines TRBV12-3 or TRBV12-4 with TRBJ2-1; without DNA, the TCRdb call of TRBD1 cannot be checked. The CDR3 length is 16 residues. This CDR3 is CASSLTLRGRRGEQFF.

The gene calls are TRBV20-1 and TRBJ1-5; TCRdb reports TRBD1, a call that lacks DNA to check it against. The CDR3 extends over 14 amino acids. The germline V gene has CDR1 DFQATT and CDR2 SNEGSKA (reference sequence). The CDR3 protein is CSARPWAGNQPQHF.

The rearrangement links TRBV20-1 to TRBJ2-6. Germline loops: CDR1 DFQATT, CDR2 SNEGSKA (reference sequence). The CDR3 extends over 14 amino acids. This chain's CDR3 is CSARIEAGANVLTF.

The V and J genes are TRBV5-1 and TRBJ1-1; absent DNA, TCRdb's TRBD1 call cannot be checked. CDR1 is SGHRS, CDR2 YFSETQ, per germline. This CDR3 is 14 amino acids long. The CDR3 region is CASSPGAWGTEAFF.

J is TRBJ2-7 and V is TRBV6-1; checking the TCRdb D call of TRBD1 is not possible without DNA. This CDR3 is built from 15 residues. Germline CDR1 MNHNS, CDR2 SASEGT. The chain's CDR3 is CASSLDRGHLNEQYF.

The V call is TRBV2, the J call TRBJ1-1. This CDR3 has 15 residues. CDR1 is SNHLY, CDR2 FYNNEI, per germline. This CDR3 reads CASSEATAAGTEAFF.

This chain connects TRBV9 to TRBJ2-7; without DNA, the TCRdb call of TRBD1 cannot be checked. This CDR3 region has 14 residues. Germline assignment: CDR1 SGDLS and CDR2 YYNGEE. CDR3 amino acids: CASSVGQLPYEQYF. The full variable domain, its missing parts supplied by reference TRBV9 and TRBJ2-7, is DSGVTQTPKHLITATGQRVTLRCSPRSGDLSVYWYQQSLDQGLQFLIQYYNGEERAKGNILERFSAQQFPDLHSELNLSSLELGDSALYFCASSVGQLPYEQYFGPGTRLTVT.

V usage is TRBV29-1 and J usage is TRBJ2-7. This CDR3 is built from 11 residues. CDR1 and CDR2 from the germline V gene are SQVTM and ANQGSEA. The CDR3 sequence is CSCTSGYEQYF.

The chain has TRBV7-2 and TRBJ2-1; no DNA is available, so the TRBD1 call from TCRdb remains unchecked. The CDR3 has 13 amino acids. Germline-derived CDR1 and CDR2 are SGHTA and FQGNSA. The CDR3 loop reads CASSEKGGREQFF.

The rearrangement joins TRBV12-2 to TRBJ2-1; TCRdb gives TRBD1 as the D gene, but with no DNA this cannot be confirmed. TRBV12-2 is annotated as a pseudogene. The CDR3 is 21 residues long. The CDR3 sequence: CASRLVGAVQMGGCDYNEQFF.

V usage is TRBV11-1 and J usage is TRBJ2-2; the TCRdb D gene call, TRBD1, has no DNA to confirm it. Germline CDR1 reads SGHAT; CDR2 reads FQDESV (reference sequence). The CDR3 is made up of 14 amino acids. CDR3 sequence reads: CASSPDRDTGELFF.

This rearrangement joins TRBV7-8 to TRBJ2-1; the TCRdb call, TRBD1, lacks DNA for checking. Germline loops: CDR1 SGHVS, CDR2 FQNEAQ. CDR3 length: 14 residues. The CDR3 loop is CASSSWGVYNEQFF.

The genes are TRBV7-2 and TRBJ2-4; TCRdb designates TRBD1, a call that cannot be tested without DNA. The CDR3 length is 17 residues. Germline loops: CDR1 SGHTA, CDR2 FQGNSA. CDR3: CASSLRGSKLAKNIQYF. The variable domain in full, with the rest retrieved from reference TRBV7-2 and TRBJ2-4, is GAGVSQSPSNKVTEKGKDVELRCDPISGHTALYWYRQSLGQGLEFLIYFQGNSAPDKSGLPSDRFSAERTGGSVSTLTIQRTQQEDSAVYLCASSLRGSKLAKNIQYFGAGTRLSVL.

The chain links TRBV3-1 to TRBJ2-1. Germline V CDR1 and CDR2: LGHDT, YNNKEL (reference sequence). The CDR3 totals 13 residues. The CDR3 is CASRRGLYNEQFF.

The gene calls are TRBV7-9 and TRBJ2-1; the TRBD1 assignment by TCRdb is unverifiable without DNA. The V gene's germline CDR1 is SEHNR and CDR2 FQNEAQ (reference sequence). The CDR3 loop spans 15 amino acids. The CDR3 sequence is CASSLYGTGDNEQFF.

This sequence joins TRBV27 and TRBJ2-5; the D call from TCRdb, TRBD2, cannot be confirmed without DNA. The CDR3 length is 17 residues. Germline V gene lookup returns CDR1 MNHEY and CDR2 SMNVEV (reference sequence). The CDR3 sequence: CASSFYSGGAGQETQYF.

The chain recombines TRBV6-1 with TRBJ2-7; the TCRdb D gene call, TRBD1, has no DNA to confirm it. Germline values: CDR1 MNHNS, CDR2 SASEGT. The CDR3 is 15 residues long. The CDR3 loop reads CASSKERTGGYEQYF.